These 31 T cell receptor beta chains originate from one sample sequenced in a study of T cells in Graves' hyperthyroidism and ophthalmopathy. Researchers took RNA transcripts and amplified the TCR beta CDR3 regions from them. HTBI primers were the set used in a first-round RT-PCR of the TCR CDR3. TCRdb redid the calling of the multiplex PCR reads with MiXCR, one entry per CDR3 protein. The repertoire includes around 520,000 distinct CDR3 sequences, 24% of them detected once, and about 11% sits in the top ten. The sample comprised blood. The origin of the receptors is a woman in her 30s with Graves' ophthalmopathy.

This clonotype was counted at least ten times. This chain links TRBV7-8 with TRBJ2-7, with 14 positions matching TRBD2. V shed 3 bases, J shed 1 base, and the junction held 8 bases outside the gene matches. Germline CDR1 is SGHVS and CDR2 is FQNEAQ. The CDR3 is made up of 18 amino acids. DNA of the CDR3: TGTGCCAGCAGCTTTCCGGGACTAGCGGGAGAAACATCCTACGAGCAGTACTTC. It yields the protein CASSFPGLAGETSYEQYF.

This clonotype has at least ten counts. The genes are TRBV6-1 and TRBJ1-1; 8 nucleotides match TRBD1. CDR1 is MNHNS, CDR2 SASEGT, per germline. CDR3 length: 12 residues. With V trimmed by 7 bases and J by 4 bases, 2 bases remained unmatched. The chain's CDR3 is CASNGQGTEAFF. The CDR3 DNA sequence: TGTGCCAGCAATGGACAGGGCACTGAAGCTTTCTTT.

This sequence joins TRBV20-1 and TRBJ2-5; 10 bases match TRBD2. The CDR3 covers 16 residues. V dropped 2 bases and J dropped 0; count of bases not matched to a gene: 6. Germline V gene lookup returns CDR1 DFQATT and CDR2 SNEGSKA (reference sequence). CDR3 nucleotide sequence: TGCAGTGCTAGACACGGACTAGCGGCGTACCAAGAGACCCAGTACTTC. It specifies CSARHGLAAYQETQYF.

There are a few counts of this clonotype. One junction end disagrees with the germline gene, perhaps due to a read error. The genes are TRBV18 and TRBJ1-1; 7 nucleotides match TRBD1. This CDR3 is built from 13 residues. Germline CDR1 and CDR2: KGHSH and LQKENI. The CDR3 region is CASSPDRNTEACF. The CDR3 DNA sequence: TGTGCCAGCTCACCGGACAGGAACACTGAAGCTTGCTTT.

This chain connects TRBV12-3 or TRBV12-4 to TRBJ2-5, with TRBD1 identical over 7 bases. The CDR3 consists of 14 residues. V shed 5 bases, J shed 5 bases, and the junction held 8 bases outside the gene matches. As DNA, the CDR3 is TGTGCCAGCAGTCGACCGGGACAGTCTGAGACCCAGTACTTC. The encoded protein is CASSRPGQSETQYF.

This clonotype was observed many times. V is TRBV11-1 and J is TRBJ1-1; D gene unclear. V shed 5 bases and J shed 1 base, with 20 bases lying between them. Germline assignment: CDR1 SGHAT and CDR2 FQDESV (reference sequence). The CDR3 covers 17 residues. The CDR3 region is CASSKLDFRVENTEAFF. Written as DNA, the CDR3 is TGTGCCAGCAGCAAACTCGATTTCCGGGTGGAGAACACTGAAGCTTTCTTT.

Many counts were recorded for this clonotype. This chain connects TRBV6-1 to TRBJ1-6; possibly TRBD1 for D (5 bases). V was clipped by 6 bases and J by 14 bases, with 20 bases between them. The germline V gene has CDR1 MNHNS and CDR2 SASEGT. This CDR3 comprises 14 residues. CDR3 residues: CASRSGTPDISLHF. DNA for the CDR3: TGTGCCAGCAGGTCCGGGACGCCTGATATATCCCTCCACTTT.

This clonotype was recorded many times. The chain carries TRBV20-1 and TRBJ2-5; 10 nucleotides match TRBD2. Germline assignment: CDR1 DFQATT and CDR2 SNEGSKA (reference sequence). V lost 0 bases and J lost 7; bases outside the gene matches: 11. The CDR3 length is 16 residues. In nucleotides, the CDR3 is TGCAGTGCTAGAGATCGTGCTAGCGGGGGCCGGGGGACCCAGTACTTC. Its protein is CSARDRASGGRGTQYF.

The V call is TRBV12-3 or TRBV12-4, the J call TRBJ2-5; no definite D call. The V and J ends lost 5 bases and 1 base respectively, with 11 bases between them. The CDR3 is made up of 14 amino acids. This chain's CDR3 is CASSTWTFQETQYF. The CDR3 region has the DNA TGTGCCAGCAGTACGTGGACGTTCCAAGAGACCCAGTACTTC.

Many counts were recorded for this clonotype. CDR3 region: CASSKEGSPNQPQHF. The DNA for the CDR3 is TGCGCCAGCAGCAAGGAGGGCAGCCCAAATCAGCCCCAGCATTTT. V usage is TRBV5-1 and J usage is TRBJ1-5, with D unresolved. CDR1 is SGHRS and CDR2 is YFSETQ in the germline V gene. Trimming removed 4 bases at V and 4 bases at J, with 15 bases between. The CDR3 contains 15 residues.

This chain links TRBV6-1 with TRBJ2-5; maybe TRBD1 (6 bases). Germline CDR1 is MNHNS and CDR2 is SASEGT. The V and J ends lost 3 bases and 4 bases respectively, with 18 bases between them. The CDR3 length is 16 residues. CDR3 amino acids: CASSDVKHRVLETQYF. The DNA for the CDR3 is TGTGCCAGCAGTGACGTAAAACACAGGGTATTAGAGACCCAGTACTTC.

This clonotype was counted ten times or more. J is TRBJ1-1 and V is TRBV2; possibly TRBD1 for D (6 bases). Germline V gives CDR1 SNHLY, CDR2 FYNNEI. This CDR3 has 14 residues. V shed 5 bases and J shed 5 bases, with 15 bases lying between them. The CDR3 here is CASSLQGLETEAFF. The CDR3 coding sequence is TGTGCCAGCAGTTTACAGGGTTTAGAAACTGAAGCTTTCTTT.

This clonotype was seen a few times. The V gene is TRBV18, the J gene TRBJ1-1; 8 bases are a match to TRBD1. Unmatched junction bases numbered 6, after V lost 4 bases and J lost 2 bases. Germline V gives CDR1 KGHSH, CDR2 LQKENI. There are 15 residues in the CDR3. CDR3 sequence: CASSLSTGANTEAFF. The CDR3 coding sequence is TGTGCCAGCTCACTATCGACAGGGGCCAACACTGAAGCTTTCTTT.

This clonotype showed up many times. CDR3 amino acids: CATSGAGDRVFGANVLTF. The CDR3 bases are TGTGCCACCAGCGGTGCCGGGGACAGGGTATTTGGGGCCAACGTCCTGACTTTC. J is TRBJ2-6 and V is TRBV15; 9 bases are a match to TRBD1. The CDR3 is 18 amino acids. CDR1 is LNHNV, CDR2 YYDKDF, per germline (reference sequence). J was trimmed by 3 bases and V by 5 bases; bases with no gene match: 11.

V is TRBV5-1 and J is TRBJ1-1; D remains ambiguous. The CDR3 is made up of 15 amino acids. Germline V lookup: CDR1 SGHRS, CDR2 YFSETQ. The V and J ends lost 0 bases and 7 bases respectively, with 16 bases between them. CDR3 amino acids: CASSLAQVGLGEAFF. Written as DNA, the CDR3 is TGCGCCAGCAGCTTGGCTCAGGTGGGGTTGGGTGAAGCTTTCTTT.

This clonotype was seen ten or more times. The chain's CDR3 is CASSYATGGQDGYTF. The DNA for the CDR3 is TGTGCCAGCAGTTACGCAACAGGGGGCCAGGATGGCTACACCTTC. J is TRBJ1-2 and V is TRBV6-5, with 9 nucleotides matching TRBD1. J lost 6 bases, V lost 2 bases, and 7 bases had no gene match. The CDR3 contains 15 residues. Germline V lookup: CDR1 MNHEY, CDR2 SVGAGI.

This clonotype came up many times. The chain recombines TRBV3-1 with TRBJ1-2; TRBD1 is a possible D gene (5 bases). The length of the CDR3 is 12 residues. Trimming removed 1 base from V and 13 bases from J, with 13 bases in between. CDR1 LGHDT and CDR2 YNNKEL come from the germline V gene (reference sequence). CDR3: CASSQGDRGLTF. Here the CDR3 DNA reads TGTGCCAGCAGCCAAGGAGACAGAGGCCTCACCTTC.

This clonotype was detected many times. This rearrangement joins TRBV30 to TRBJ2-7; a possible D gene is TRBD1 (5 bases). The CDR3 length is 14 residues. Trimming removed 0 bases from V and 4 bases from J, with 13 bases in between. Germline-derived CDR1 and CDR2 are GTSNPN and SVGIG (reference sequence). CDR3 region: CAWSVAGLGYEQYF. DNA for the CDR3: TGTGCCTGGAGTGTAGCAGGGTTAGGGTACGAGCAGTACTTC. The full variable domain, with the rest looked up from reference TRBV30 and TRBJ2-7, is SQTIHQWPATLVQPVGSPLSLECTVEGTSNPNLYWYRQAAGRGLQLLFYSVGIGQISSEVPQNLSASRPQDRQFILSSKKLLLSDSGFYLCAWSVAGLGYEQYFGPGTRLTVT.

This clonotype was seen only a few times. The chain employs TRBV28 and TRBJ2-7; TRBD1 agrees at 10 bases. The CDR3 runs 15 residues. V gave up 6 bases and J gave up 3 bases; unmatched junction bases: 8. CDR1 and CDR2 from the germline V gene are MDHEN and SYDVKM. CDR3: CASSQTGTGVYEQYF. The CDR3 nucleotides read TGTGCCAGCAGCCAAACCGGGACAGGGGTCTACGAGCAGTACTTC.

The V call is TRBV24-1, the J call TRBJ2-7, with 8 bases aligning to TRBD1. CDR1 KGHDR and CDR2 SFDVKD come from the germline V gene. The CDR3 runs to 15 residues. V gave up 4 bases and J gave up 4 bases; unmatched junction bases: 8. CDR3 amino acids: CATSDSGTGRYEQYF. CDR3 sequence (DNA): TGTGCCACCAGTGACTCCGGGACAGGTCGGTACGAGCAGTACTTC.

This clonotype came up many times. This sequence joins TRBV29-1 and TRBJ1-2; 7 nucleotides line up with TRBD1. This CDR3 region has 12 residues. From germline, CDR1 is SQVTM and CDR2 ANQGSEA. J lost 6 bases, V lost 8 bases, and 9 bases had no gene match. In DNA form, the CDR3 reads TGCAGCACATACGACAGGGTTAATGGCTACACCTTC. It specifies CSTYDRVNGYTF.

This clonotype has a count of ten or more. V usage is TRBV12-3 or TRBV12-4 and J usage is TRBJ2-2, with D hard to call. Trimming left V 7 bases short and J 7 bases short, with 22 bases between. The CDR3 extends over 16 amino acids. CDR3 loop: CASTNGGSVRNGELFF. The CDR3 DNA reads TGTGCCAGCACAAACGGCGGCAGCGTGAGGAACGGGGAGCTGTTTTTT.

This clonotype was recorded many times. CDR3: CAISGQAVYGYTF. The CDR3 nucleotides read TGTGCCATCAGTGGACAGGCCGTCTATGGCTACACCTTC. The chain combines TRBV10-3 with TRBJ1-2; tentatively, D is TRBD1 (6 bases). The ends were cut back, 4 bases at V and 4 bases at J, with 10 bases in the middle. The length of the CDR3 is 13 residues. CDR1 and CDR2 from the germline V gene are ENHRY and SYGVKD.

The CDR3 loop is CASSSREEDPINEQYF. The CDR3, as DNA: TGTGCCAGCAGTTCGAGGGAGGAGGACCCCATAAACGAGCAGTACTTC. V usage is TRBV12-3 or TRBV12-4 and J usage is TRBJ2-7; D perhaps matches TRBD2 (6 bases). There are 16 residues in the CDR3. Trimming took 4 bases from V and 5 from J, leaving 21 bases between them.

This clonotype was counted at least ten times. The V call is TRBV5-1, the J call TRBJ1-1; D not certain. The CDR3 extends over 14 amino acids. V lost 4 bases and J lost 2, with 12 bases in between. Per the germline V gene, CDR1 is SGHRS and CDR2 is YFSETQ. The CDR3 reads CASSALPPNTEAFF. CDR3 coding DNA: TGCGCCAGCAGCGCCTTGCCCCCCAACACTGAAGCTTTCTTT. Combining the CDR3 with reference TRBV5-1 and TRBJ1-1 gives the whole variable domain KAGVTQTPRYLIKTRGQQVTLSCSPISGHRSVSWYQQTPGQGLQFLFEYFSETQRNKGNFPGRFSGRQFSNSRSEMNVSTLELGDSALYLCASSALPPNTEAFFGQGTRLTVV.

This clonotype was detected many times. The chain is built from TRBV27 and TRBJ1-6; D uncertain. CDR1 and CDR2 (germline): MNHEY, SMNVEV (reference sequence). The CDR3 length is 13 residues. Trimming left V 4 bases short and J 10 bases short, with 11 bases between. The CDR3 nucleotides are TGTGCCAGCAGTTACGAGGTGGGATCACCCCTCCACTTT. Translation: CASSYEVGSPLHF.

The chain has TRBV28 and TRBJ2-2; no clear D gene. The CDR3 is made up of 13 amino acids. Trimming stripped 11 bases from V and 0 bases from J, with 10 bases between. CDR1 MDHEN and CDR2 SYDVKM come from the germline V gene. CDR3 protein: CAGAGSNTGELFF. DNA for the CDR3: TGTGCCGGAGCAGGATCGAACACCGGGGAGCTGTTTTTT.

The CDR3 nucleotides read TGTGCCAGCAGCTCCGCCTCCCTGGGGGGCTTGTACTTC. Its translation: CASSSASLGGLYF. The chain carries TRBV7-2 and TRBJ2-5, with D perhaps matching TRBD1 or TRBD2 (6 bases each). Germline V lookup: CDR1 SGHTA, CDR2 FQGNSA. The V end lost 4 bases, the J end lost 13 bases, and 19 bases lay between the germline ends. CDR3 length: 13 residues.

This clonotype was seen ten or more times. This chain connects TRBV28 to TRBJ1-2, with TRBD1 matching over 8 bases. Germline V lookup: CDR1 MDHEN, CDR2 SYDVKM. V dropped 5 bases and J dropped 8; count of bases not matched to a gene: 13. CDR3 length equals 15 residues. CDR3 residues: CASSAGGRGLLGYTF. The CDR3 DNA reads as TGTGCCAGCAGTGCAGGGGGCCGAGGCTTATTGGGCTACACCTTC.

This chain joins TRBV7-2 and TRBJ1-5; D remains ambiguous. The germline V gene has CDR1 SGHTA and CDR2 FQGNSA. The CDR3 totals 12 residues. The V end lost 4 bases, the J end lost 11 bases, and 12 bases lay between the germline ends. CDR3 coding DNA: TGTGCCAGCAGCTCGGAACGAGGGACCCAGCATTTT. Protein product: CASSSERGTQHF.

This clonotype was counted between two and nine times. The chain joins TRBV5-1 to TRBJ1-1, with D perhaps TRBD1 (5 bases). The V and J ends lost 2 bases and 3 bases respectively, with 11 bases between them. This CDR3 has 14 residues. Germline-derived CDR1 and CDR2 are SGHRS and YFSETQ. The CDR3 region is CASSLRGTDTEAFF. In DNA form, the CDR3 reads TGCGCCAGCAGCTTAAGGGGTACAGACACTGAAGCTTTCTTT. Filled out from reference TRBV5-1 and TRBJ1-1, the complete variable domain reads KAGVTQTPRYLIKTRGQQVTLSCSPISGHRSVSWYQQTPGQGLQFLFEYFSETQRNKGNFPGRFSGRQFSNSRSEMNVSTLELGDSALYLCASSLRGTDTEAFFGQGTRLTVV.